The subject of this entry is one T cell receptor beta chain. This sample was taken from a study of T cell responses to AZD1222 COVID-19 vaccine. CDR1 and CDR2 from the germline V gene are MNHEY and SVGAGI. The CDR3 has 15 amino acids. Trimming at V came to 9 bases and at J to 2 bases, leaving 9 bases not matched to a gene. Clones were read by immunoSEQ multiplex PCR, and TCRdb kept only the in-frame ones, dropping some. The table has some 120,000 clones, about nine tenths seen once. V gene TRBV6-5 combines with J gene TRBJ2-3; the match to TRBD1 covers 9 bases. This receptor was identified in an adult who received the AZD1222 COVID-19 vaccine. The sequencing here drew on peripheral blood, taken 28 days after the second AZD1222 dose. CDR3 coding DNA: TGTGCCAGTGAGGAAGGGGACAGGGACACAGATACGCAGTATTTT. Encoded protein: CASEEGDRDTDTQYF.